One T cell receptor (beta chain) is described in this entry. The data are from a study of blood T cell repertoires in COVID-19. At the level of the study: PBMCs, B-cell-depleted T cells, or T cells were the source of the cDNA or gDNA that made up the material.

CDR3 length equals 15 residues. The germline gives CDR1 SGHAT, CDR2 FQNNGV. V was trimmed by 1 base and J by 2 bases, leaving 11 bases between them. Cohorts were assigned according to the clinical history that participants reported. Within 2 weeks of study entry, exposed participants had contacted a PCR-confirmed or clinician-diagnosed COVID-19 case. TCRdb keeps only in-frame clones here, not all; method: immunoSEQ multiplex PCR. This sample has tens of thousands of clones, with under 80% found just once. Sequencing used PBMCs or T cells enriched from blood (not recorded which). V usage is TRBV11-2 and J usage is TRBJ1-2; D might be TRBD1 (5 bases). The receptor's source is a woman aged 55-70 years who had been exposed to COVID-19. The CDR3 region is CASSLAFRANYGYTF. The CDR3 DNA sequence: TGTGCCAGCAGCTTAGCGTTCAGGGCAAACTATGGCTACACCTTC.